This TCR beta chain was obtained from a study of blood T cell repertoires in COVID-19. Study details: Acute and convalescent COVID-19 samples came from the United States, Italy and Spain. Sample material is recorded as cDNA or gDNA derived from T cells, B-cell-depleted T cells, or PBMCs.

In the authors' methods: Quantification of nucleated cells was approximated via reference gene primer amplification. The data were produced by immunoSEQ multiplex PCR, yet TCRdb's version contains in-frame clones alone and is incomplete. D and trimming were read from the DNA, whereas the V and J calls and clone size are those reported in that table. This table holds around 19,000 clones, roughly 86% found once. What was sequenced was peripheral blood. The receptor was derived from a human donor in a cohort sampled during active COVID-19. The donor label of this sample is uncertain.

The CDR3 nucleotides are TGTGCCACCAGCAGATCACCGACTAGCTATGGGTCCTCCTACGAGCAGTACTTC. Amino acids: CATSRSPTSYGSSYEQYF. This rearrangement joins TRBV15 to TRBJ2-7, with 7 bases that match TRBD2. Germline CDR1 LNHNV, CDR2 YYDKDF (reference sequence). V gave up 2 bases and J gave up 0 bases; unmatched junction bases: 13. CDR3 length: 18 residues.